This T cell receptor beta chain was documented in a study of control samples from healthy donors and cancer patients. Profiled with immunoSEQ multiplex PCR; TCRdb holds only in-frame clones, not every one. The sample shows a few hundred thousand clones, 90% of them seen only once. The CDR3 has 16 residues. The ends lost 7 bases at V and 3 bases at J; junction bases unmatched: 11. Germline CDR1 and CDR2: LNHDA and SQIVND (reference sequence). The source material was PBMCs. The TCR originated in a middle-aged man with head and neck cancer. This chain links TRBV19 with TRBJ1-2; 10 bases are shared with TRBD1. CDR3 in DNA: TGTGCCAGTAACGCTGACAGGGGGCAAGCAGACTATGGCTACACCTTC. Translated, it gives CASNADRGQADYGYTF.